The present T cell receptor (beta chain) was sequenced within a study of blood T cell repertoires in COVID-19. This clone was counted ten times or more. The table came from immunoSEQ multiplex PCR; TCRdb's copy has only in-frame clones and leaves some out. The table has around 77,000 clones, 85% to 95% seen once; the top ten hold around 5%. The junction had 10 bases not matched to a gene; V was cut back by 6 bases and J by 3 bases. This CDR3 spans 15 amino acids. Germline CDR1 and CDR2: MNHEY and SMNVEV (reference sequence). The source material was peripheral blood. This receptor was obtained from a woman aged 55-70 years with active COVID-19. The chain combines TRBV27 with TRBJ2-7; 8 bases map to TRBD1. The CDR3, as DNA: TGTGCCAGCAGCTTCGGGGAGACAGGGGTCTACGAGCAGTACTTC. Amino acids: CASSFGETGVYEQYF.